This T cell receptor beta chain was sequenced during a study of T-cell reconstitution after alpha-beta-depleted transplantation in children. Construction of the TCRbeta library involved unique molecular identifiers. TCRdb recomputed calls from the PCR reads with MiXCR, one row per CDR3 protein. The sample has fewer than 1 million distinct CDR3 sequences; roughly 15% are singletons. General study results and limits: The study traced high day-60 TCRbeta diversity in some patients to surviving recipient T cells and thymic progenitors. Counts and diversity of T cells one year after transplant came mostly from newly produced T cells. Alpha-beta T cells present about two months after transplant were reported to originate from several hundred expanded graft clones.

Notes on this clonotype: Its matching antigen is unknown.

V was trimmed by 1 base and J by 2 bases, leaving 18 bases between them. Germline V gene lookup returns CDR1 SGHDN and CDR2 FVKESK. The CDR3 length is 17 residues. The sample in question was PBMCs, mostly from graft donor cells, obtained 360 days after TCRalphabeta/CD19-depleted stem cell transplant. This rearrangement joins TRBV14 to TRBJ2-7; no clear D gene. This receptor was taken from a male patient aged 10 to 17 who had a stem cell transplant for acute lymphoblastic leukemia, so the T cells may come from the graft donor. The CDR3, as DNA: TGTGCCAGCAGCCAAGGGTTCGGATCCTCGGCCCCCTACGAGCAGTACTTC. This codes for CASSQGFGSSAPYEQYF.